This entry lists 12 T cell receptor beta chains sequenced from one sample in a study of OX40 agonist ivuxolimab in advanced cancers. Sequenced by immunoSEQ multiplex PCR; TCRdb stores in-frame clones only, minus some. This table holds tens of thousands of clones, over 75% found once. Material: CD4+ or CD8+ T cells sorted from blood, obtained in a trial of the OX40 agonist ivuxolimab. Receptors originate from an adult with an advanced solid tumor such as melanoma, head and neck, liver or kidney cancer.

The genes are TRBV25-1 and TRBJ1-6, with 10 bases identical to TRBD1. CDR3 length: 17 residues. Germline lookup yields CDR1 MGHDK and CDR2 SYGVNS. Trimming cost V 2 bases and J 1 base; bases outside gene matches: 2. CDR3 nucleotide sequence: TGTGCCAGCAGTGAACGACAGGGGGCATCCTATAATTCACCCCTCCACTTT. Translating gives CASSERQGASYNSPLHF.

This rearrangement joins TRBV4-3 to TRBJ1-1; D ambiguous. V lost 2 bases to trimming and J lost 9 bases, with 19 bases between them. The CDR3 length is 15 residues. Germline V gene lookup returns CDR1 LGHNA and CDR2 YSLEER. CDR3: CASSQQGGQYGQAFF. For the CDR3, the DNA is TGCGCCAGCAGCCAACAAGGAGGCCAATACGGACAAGCTTTCTTT.

This clone has more than one count but fewer than ten. This chain links TRBV19 with TRBJ2-2, with 8 bases that match TRBD1. The CDR3 sequence is 17 residues long. The V and J ends lost 8 bases and 5 bases, in that order; junction bases with no gene match: 16. CDR1 is LNHDA and CDR2 is SQIVND in the germline V gene (reference sequence). CDR3: CASRAMTGASLTGELFF. The CDR3 region has the DNA TGTGCCAGTCGCGCGATGACAGGGGCCTCCTTGACCGGGGAGCTGTTTTTT.

The CDR3 sequence is CASSLQGQETQYF. The CDR3 DNA reads TGTGCCAGCAGCTTACAGGGACAAGAGACCCAGTACTTC. This chain links TRBV7-9 with TRBJ2-5; D is perhaps TRBD1 (5 bases). This CDR3 contains 13 residues. The germline CDR1 and CDR2 sequences are SEHNR and FQNEAQ (reference sequence). With 2 bases removed from V and 2 bases from J, the gap between germline ends came to 6 bases.

This sequence joins TRBV29-1 and TRBJ1-1; perhaps TRBD1 as D (6 bases). The germline gives CDR1 SQVTM, CDR2 ANQGSEA. V was trimmed by 6 bases and J by 1 base, leaving 15 bases between them. The CDR3 spans 14 residues. CDR3 protein: CSVQRGTQNTEAFF. In nucleotides, the CDR3 is TGCAGCGTACAAAGGGGGACACAGAACACTGAAGCTTTCTTT.

J is TRBJ2-1 and V is TRBV5-4, with 10 bases that match TRBD1. CDR3 length: 15 residues. Germline CDR1 SGHNT, CDR2 YYREEE (reference sequence). V lost 4 bases, J lost 3 bases, and 4 bases stayed unmatched. The CDR3, as DNA: TGTGCCAGCAGCCCCGGGACAGGGGACTACAATGAGCAGTTCTTC. Amino acid sequence: CASSPGTGDYNEQFF.

The CDR3 protein is CASSIGLLAGGYSTDTQYF. The DNA of the CDR3 is TGTGCCAGTAGTATCGGTCTCCTAGCGGGAGGTTATAGCACAGATACGCAGTATTTT. The rearrangement uses TRBV19 and TRBJ2-3; 11 bases line up with TRBD2. The V and J ends lost 3 bases and 0 bases, in that order; junction bases with no gene match: 11. CDR3 length equals 19 residues. Looked up from germline, CDR1 is LNHDA and CDR2 is SQIVND (reference sequence).

This clone was seen only once. The rearrangement links TRBV12-2 to TRBJ1-3. TRBV12-2 is assigned pseudogene status. There are 16 residues in the CDR3. CDR3 residues: CASRLYVGDPGNTIYF. CDR3 nucleotide sequence: TGTGCAAGTCGCTTATATGTAGGGGACCCTGGAAACACCATATATTTT.

This chain links TRBV5-6 with TRBJ2-3; D perhaps matches TRBD1 (6 bases). This CDR3 is 14 amino acids long. V was shortened by 5 bases and J by 3 bases, with 13 bases between the two germline ends. The germline V gene encodes CDR1 SGHDT and CDR2 YYEEEE. The CDR3, as DNA: TGTGCCAGCAGGCACAGGGTTGGGACAGATACGCAGTATTTT. Protein sequence: CASRHRVGTDTQYF.

This chain links TRBV10-1 with TRBJ2-1; D might be TRBD1 (5 bases). The CDR3 covers 14 residues. Germline assignment: CDR1 WNHNN and CDR2 SYGVQD (reference sequence). V was clipped by 4 bases and J by 5 bases, with 12 bases between them. CDR3 nucleotides: TGCGCCAGCAGTGTACAGGTCGGAGACAATGAGCAGTTCTTC. This gives the protein CASSVQVGDNEQFF.

This clone came up once. V is TRBV11-3 and J is TRBJ2-3, with 15 bases matching TRBD2. The germline V gene has CDR1 SGHNT and CDR2 YENEEA. V lost 11 bases and J lost 5; bases outside the gene matches: 14. The CDR3 consists of 17 residues. DNA for the CDR3: TGTGCCGTAGGGAATGGACTAGCGGGAGGGCCCGGAGATACGCAGTATTTT. Translated: CAVGNGLAGGPGDTQYF.

This chain links TRBV6-1 with TRBJ1-2, with D unresolved. Germline CDR1 reads MNHNS; CDR2 reads SASEGT. This CDR3 is 12 amino acids long. V gave up 3 bases and J gave up 6 bases, with 8 bases separating them. The CDR3 loop reads CASSDVPDGYTF. Here the CDR3 DNA reads TGTGCCAGCAGTGATGTGCCCGATGGCTACACCTTC.